This T cell receptor (beta chain) was found in a study of blood T cell repertoires in COVID-19. Losses at the gene ends were 8 bases for V and 6 bases for J; bases not matched to a gene: 1. Germline CDR1 reads SNHLY; CDR2 reads FYNNEI. CDR3 length: 11 residues. Clones were sequenced by immunoSEQ multiplex PCR, and TCRdb holds only the in-frame ones, with some missing. The data show 270,000 or so clones, roughly 91% seen once. The source is a woman in her twenties or thirties with COVID-19, enrolled during active disease. Sequencing input: peripheral blood. This sequence joins TRBV2 and TRBJ1-1; 9 bases match TRBD1. The CDR3 sequence: CASGTGPEAFF. DNA of the CDR3: TGTGCCAGCGGGACAGGGCCTGAAGCTTTCTTT. Filled out from reference TRBV2 and TRBJ1-1, the complete variable domain reads EPEVTQTPSHQVTQMGQEVILRCVPISNHLYFYWYRQILGQKVEFLVSFYNNEISEKSEIFDDQFSVERPDGSNFTLKIRSTKLEDSAMYFCASGTGPEAFFGQGTRLTVV.